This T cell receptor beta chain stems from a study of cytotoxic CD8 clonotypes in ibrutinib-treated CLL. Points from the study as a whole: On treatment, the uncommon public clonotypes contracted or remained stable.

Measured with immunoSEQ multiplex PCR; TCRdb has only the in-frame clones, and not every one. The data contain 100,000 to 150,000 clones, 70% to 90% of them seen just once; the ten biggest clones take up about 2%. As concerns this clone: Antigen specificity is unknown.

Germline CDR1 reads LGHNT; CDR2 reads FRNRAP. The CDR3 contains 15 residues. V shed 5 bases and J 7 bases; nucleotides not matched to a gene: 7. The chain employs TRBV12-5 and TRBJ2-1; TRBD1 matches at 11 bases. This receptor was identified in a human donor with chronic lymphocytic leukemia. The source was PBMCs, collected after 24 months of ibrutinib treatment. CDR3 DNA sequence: TGTGCTAGTGGTCTGGACAGGGGGCTGATTAATGAGCAGTTCTTC. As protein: CASGLDRGLINEQFF.